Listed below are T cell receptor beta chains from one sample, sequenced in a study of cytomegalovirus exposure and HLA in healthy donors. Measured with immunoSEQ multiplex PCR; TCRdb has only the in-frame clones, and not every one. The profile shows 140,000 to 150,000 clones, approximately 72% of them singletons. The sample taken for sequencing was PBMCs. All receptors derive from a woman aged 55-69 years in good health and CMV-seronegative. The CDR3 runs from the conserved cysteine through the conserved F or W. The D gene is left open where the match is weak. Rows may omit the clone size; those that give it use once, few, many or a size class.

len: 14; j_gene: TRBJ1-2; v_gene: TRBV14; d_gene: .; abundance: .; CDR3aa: CASSLFSQGYGYTF; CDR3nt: TGTGCCAGCAGCCTATTCTCACAGGGCTATGGCTACACCTTC
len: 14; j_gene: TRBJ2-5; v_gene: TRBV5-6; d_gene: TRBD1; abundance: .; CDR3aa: CASSLKGAGETQYF; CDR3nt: TGTGCCAGCAGCTTGAAGGGGGCAGGAGAGACCCAGTACTTC
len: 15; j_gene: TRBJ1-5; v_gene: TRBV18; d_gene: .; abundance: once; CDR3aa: CASSPGRGGDQPQHF; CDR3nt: TGTGCCAGCTCACCAGGGAGGGGAGGGGATCAGCCCCAGCATTTT
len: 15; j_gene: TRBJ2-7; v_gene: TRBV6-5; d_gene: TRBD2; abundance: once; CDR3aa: CASSRPGLAGSQQYF; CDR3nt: TGTGCCAGCAGTCGACCGGGACTAGCGGGGTCGCAGCAGTACTTC
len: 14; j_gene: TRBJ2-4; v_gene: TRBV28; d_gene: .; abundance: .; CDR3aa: CASSPPIAKNIQYF; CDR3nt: TGTGCCAGCAGCCCCCCCATAGCCAAAAACATTCAGTACTTC
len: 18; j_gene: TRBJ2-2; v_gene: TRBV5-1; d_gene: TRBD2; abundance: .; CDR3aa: CASSLWTSGAMNTGELFF; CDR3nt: TGCGCCAGCAGCTTATGGACTAGCGGGGCGATGAACACCGGGGAGCTGTTTTTT
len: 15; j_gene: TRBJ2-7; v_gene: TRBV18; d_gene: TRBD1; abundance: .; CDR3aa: CASSRDRGSWYEQYF; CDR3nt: TGTGCCAGCTCACGCGACAGGGGCAGTTGGTACGAGCAGTACTTC
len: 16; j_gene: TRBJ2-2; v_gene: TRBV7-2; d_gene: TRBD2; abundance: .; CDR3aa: CASSGGGRGWAGELFF; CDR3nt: TGTGCCAGCAGCGGAGGCGGGAGGGGTTGGGCCGGGGAGCTGTTTTTT
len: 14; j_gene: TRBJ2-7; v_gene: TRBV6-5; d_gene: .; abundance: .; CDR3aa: CASSTLGNNYEQYF; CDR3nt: TGTGCCAGCAGCACCCTAGGCAACAACTACGAGCAGTACTTC
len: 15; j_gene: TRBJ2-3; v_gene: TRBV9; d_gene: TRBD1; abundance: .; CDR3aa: CASSPRQGAMGTQYF; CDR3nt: TGTGCCAGCAGCCCCCGACAGGGGGCAATGGGTACGCAGTATTTT
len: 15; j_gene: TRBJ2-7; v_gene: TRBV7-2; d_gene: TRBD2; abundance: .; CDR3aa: CASSLEAGGPYEQYF; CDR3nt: TGTGCCAGCAGCTTAGAAGCGGGGGGCCCCTACGAGCAGTACTTC
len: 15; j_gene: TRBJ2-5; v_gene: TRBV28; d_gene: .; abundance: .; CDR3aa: CASSPPGVGQETQYF; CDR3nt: TGTGCCAGCAGCCCACCGGGGGTTGGGCAAGAGACCCAGTACTTC
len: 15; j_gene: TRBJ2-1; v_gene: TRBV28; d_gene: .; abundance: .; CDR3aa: CASSSMRGNHNEQFF; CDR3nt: TGTGCCAGCAGTTCGATGAGGGGGAATCACAATGAGCAGTTCTTC
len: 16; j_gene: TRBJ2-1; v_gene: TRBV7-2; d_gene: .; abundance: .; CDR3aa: CASSLVPLAPNNEQFF; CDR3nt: TGTGCCAGCAGCTTAGTCCCACTAGCTCCTAACAATGAGCAGTTCTTC
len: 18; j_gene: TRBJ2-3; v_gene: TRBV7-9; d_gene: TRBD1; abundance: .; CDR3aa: CASSFPSGQGAFADTQYF; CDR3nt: TGTGCCAGCAGCTTCCCCTCGGGACAGGGGGCTTTTGCAGATACGCAGTATTTT
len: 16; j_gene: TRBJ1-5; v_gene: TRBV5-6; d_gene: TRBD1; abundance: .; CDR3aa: CASSSRDRYSNQPQHF; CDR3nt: TGTGCCAGCAGTTCCCGGGACAGATATAGCAATCAGCCCCAGCATTTT
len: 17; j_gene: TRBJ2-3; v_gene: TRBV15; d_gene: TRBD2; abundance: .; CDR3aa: CATSRDLGGGATDTQYF; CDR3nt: TGTGCCACCAGCAGAGATCTAGGCGGGGGGGCAACAGATACGCAGTATTTT
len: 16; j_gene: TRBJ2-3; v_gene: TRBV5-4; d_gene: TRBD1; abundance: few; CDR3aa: CASSRPGQGVTDTQYF; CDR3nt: TGTGCCAGCAGCCGGCCGGGACAGGGGGTCACAGATACGCAGTATTTT
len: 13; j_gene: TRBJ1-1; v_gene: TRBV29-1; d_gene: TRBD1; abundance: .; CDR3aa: CSVTQGQGTLAFF; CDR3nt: TGCAGCGTTACGCAAGGACAGGGGACGCTGGCTTTCTTT
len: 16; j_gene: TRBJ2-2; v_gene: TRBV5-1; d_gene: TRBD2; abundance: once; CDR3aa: CASSLGAGANTGELFF; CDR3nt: TGCGCCAGCAGCTTGGGAGCGGGAGCGAACACCGGGGAGCTGTTTTTT
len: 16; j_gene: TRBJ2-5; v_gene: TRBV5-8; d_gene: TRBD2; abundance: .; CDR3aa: CASSPRTSGSGETQYF; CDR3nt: TGTGCCAGCAGCCCAAGGACTAGCGGGAGTGGAGAGACCCAGTACTTC
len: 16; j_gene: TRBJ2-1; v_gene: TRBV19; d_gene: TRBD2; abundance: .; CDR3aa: CASSVSSGGSYNEQFF; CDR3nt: TGTGCCAGTAGTGTATCGTCGGGGGGCTCCTACAATGAGCAGTTCTTC
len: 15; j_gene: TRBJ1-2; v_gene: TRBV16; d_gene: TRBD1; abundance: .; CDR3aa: CASSPQQGAAGGYTF; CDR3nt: TGTGCCAGCAGCCCGCAACAGGGGGCCGCGGGAGGCTACACCTTC
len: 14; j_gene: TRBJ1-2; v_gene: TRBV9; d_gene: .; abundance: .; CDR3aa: CASRRDSANYGYTF; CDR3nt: TGTGCCAGCCGGAGAGACTCAGCTAACTATGGCTACACCTTC
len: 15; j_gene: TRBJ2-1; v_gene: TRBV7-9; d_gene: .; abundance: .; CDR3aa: CASSLGGSLDNEQFF; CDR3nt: TGTGCCAGCAGCTTGGGTGGGAGCCTGGACAATGAGCAGTTCTTC
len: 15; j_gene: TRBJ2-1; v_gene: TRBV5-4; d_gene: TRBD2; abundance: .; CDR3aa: CASSLVGTSGNEQFF; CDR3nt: TGTGCCAGCAGCTTGGTTGGGACTAGCGGGAATGAGCAGTTCTTC
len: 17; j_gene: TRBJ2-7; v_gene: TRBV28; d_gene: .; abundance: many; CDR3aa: CASSLPEGWGRKYEQYF; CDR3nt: TGTGCCAGCAGTTTACCGGAAGGGTGGGGGAGGAAGTACGAGCAGTACTTC
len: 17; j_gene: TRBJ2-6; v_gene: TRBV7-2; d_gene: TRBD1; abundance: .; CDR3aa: CASSLGIGGSGANVLTF; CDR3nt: TGTGCCAGCAGCTTAGGGATAGGGGGCTCCGGGGCCAACGTCCTGACTTTC
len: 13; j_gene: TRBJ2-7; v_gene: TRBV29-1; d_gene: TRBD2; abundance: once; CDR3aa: CSARGGLAHEQYF; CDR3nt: TGCAGCGCCCGAGGGGGACTAGCCCACGAGCAGTACTTC
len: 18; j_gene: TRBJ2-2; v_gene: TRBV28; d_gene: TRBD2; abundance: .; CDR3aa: CASSFPLAGFANTGELFF; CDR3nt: TGTGCCAGCAGTTTTCCACTAGCGGGATTCGCGAACACCGGGGAGCTGTTTTTT